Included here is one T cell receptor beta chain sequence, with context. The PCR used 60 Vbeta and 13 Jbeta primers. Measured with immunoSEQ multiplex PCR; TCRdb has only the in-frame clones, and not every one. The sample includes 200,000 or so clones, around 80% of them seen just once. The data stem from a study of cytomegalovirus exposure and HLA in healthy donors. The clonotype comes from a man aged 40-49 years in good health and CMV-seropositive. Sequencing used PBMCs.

The CDR3 nucleotides read TGTGCCAGCAGCCCGAGACTAGCGGGGCACAATGAGCAGTTCTTC. Translation: CASSPRLAGHNEQFF. The rearrangement joins TRBV9 to TRBJ2-1, with 11 positions matching TRBD2. Germline loops: CDR1 SGDLS, CDR2 YYNGEE. J was trimmed by 5 bases and V by 4 bases; bases with no gene match: 5. This CDR3 spans 15 amino acids.